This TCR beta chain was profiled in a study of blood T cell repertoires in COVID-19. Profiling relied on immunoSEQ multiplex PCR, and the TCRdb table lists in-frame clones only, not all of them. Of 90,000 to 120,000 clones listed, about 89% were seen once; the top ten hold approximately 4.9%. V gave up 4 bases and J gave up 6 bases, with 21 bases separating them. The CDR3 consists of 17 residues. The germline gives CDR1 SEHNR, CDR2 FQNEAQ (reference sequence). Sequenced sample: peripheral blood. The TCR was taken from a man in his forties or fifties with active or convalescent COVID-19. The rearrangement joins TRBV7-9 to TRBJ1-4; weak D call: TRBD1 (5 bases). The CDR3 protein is CASSSPGYRNAYEKLFF. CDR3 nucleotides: TGTGCCAGCAGCTCCCCCGGCTACAGGAACGCTTATGAAAAACTGTTTTTT.